Below, 4 T cell receptor beta chains from the same sample are listed, as sequenced in a study of blood T cell repertoires in COVID-19 (dated by TCRdb to about 2020). Library preparation employed the immunoSEQ multiplex PCR assay. In TCRdb, the immuneACCESS table is reduced to in-frame sequences with V and J assigned. These tables do not hold every clone; where another copy was compared, an unresolved V gene accounts for under half, and the others remain unexplained. The sample has roughly 160,000 clones on record, about 80% of them singletons. The ten largest clones capture around 12% of the sample. The source material was PBMCs or T cells enriched from blood (not recorded which). All receptors come from a man aged 45-65 years who had recovered from COVID-19.

The chain has TRBV5-5 and TRBJ1-2; possibly TRBD1 for D (6 bases). Germline CDR1 and CDR2: SGHKS and YYEKEE (reference sequence). This CDR3 region has 18 residues. Trimming removed 6 bases at V and 5 bases at J, with 29 bases between. The CDR3 nucleotides read TGTGCCAGCAACGTGGGGGCAGGGGCAGTCTTAGCTACTTATGGCTACACCTTC. Protein sequence: CASNVGAGAVLATYGYTF.

The rearrangement joins TRBV19 to TRBJ1-1; the D is unclear. This CDR3 spans 14 amino acids. Trimming removed 3 bases from V and 1 base from J, with 9 bases in between. CDR1 LNHDA and CDR2 SQIVND come from the germline V gene (reference sequence). The CDR3 DNA reads TGTGCCAGTAGTATTTGGGCCGAGAACACTGAAGCTTTCTTT. Its translation: CASSIWAENTEAFF.

The V and J genes are TRBV18 and TRBJ2-3; tentatively, D is TRBD1 (6 bases). CDR3 length: 17 residues. The V gene lost 2 bases and the J gene lost 3 bases, with 18 bases spanning the gap. The germline V gene encodes CDR1 KGHSH and CDR2 LQKENI. The CDR3 reads CASSPSTRGGWTDTQYF. The CDR3 DNA is TGTGCCAGCTCACCAAGCACCAGGGGCGGATGGACAGATACGCAGTATTTT. The entire variable domain, with the rest obtained from reference TRBV18 and TRBJ2-3, is as follows: NAGVMQNPRHLVRRRGQEARLRCSPMKGHSHVYWYRQLPEEGLKFMVYLQKENIIDESGMPKERFSAEFPKEGPSILRIQQVVRGDSAAYFCASSPSTRGGWTDTQYFGPGTRLTVL.

This chain uses TRBV5-1 with TRBJ2-6, with D possibly matching TRBD2 (6 bases). CDR3 size: 18 residues. In germline, CDR1 is SGHRS, CDR2 YFSETQ. Trimming stripped 3 bases from V and 2 bases from J, with 18 bases between. The CDR3 sequence: CASSSTGTPRTGANVLTF. Here the CDR3 DNA reads TGCGCCAGCAGCTCAACCGGGACTCCCCGCACTGGGGCCAACGTCCTGACTTTC.